One sample yielded the 19 T cell receptor beta chains listed below, sequenced in a study of T-cell memory formation after mild COVID-19. From the 5' RACE reads, TCRdb called clonotypes with MiXCR, one entry per CDR3 protein. Here the sample spans fewer than 500,000 distinct CDR3 sequences, about 23% being singletons. The material sequenced was PBMCs or a T cell subset sorted from them (not recorded which). The receptors shown here come from an adult woman who had mild COVID-19 (a few samples of this study predate the infection). Cell type and time point are not known.

This clonotype was seen a handful of times. The rearrangement uses TRBV5-5 and TRBJ2-2, with a weak D call TRBD2 (5 bases). V dropped 0 bases and J dropped 6 bases, with 6 bases sitting between them. This CDR3 spans 13 amino acids. Germline values: CDR1 SGHKS, CDR2 YYEKEE (reference sequence). In DNA form, the CDR3 reads TGTGCCAGCAGCTTGGTTAGCGCCGGGGAGCTGTTTTTT. This gives the protein CASSLVSAGELFF.

A word on this clonotype: At one boundary the junction diverges from the germline segment, which might be a read error. The genes are TRBV4-1 and TRBJ2-7; 10 positions agree with TRBD2. CDR1 MGHRA and CDR2 YSYEKL come from the germline V gene. CDR3 length equals 13 residues. CDR3: CASSQDLSGGVDF. Written as DNA, the CDR3 is TGCGCCAGCAGCCAAGATCTAAGCGGGGGGGTTGACTTC.

Only a few counts were recorded for this clonotype. The CDR3 region has the DNA TGTGCCAGCAGTTACTCGAGCCGGGAGGGATACAATGAGCAGTTCTTC. Translated, it gives CASSYSSREGYNEQFF. The chain uses TRBV6-6 and TRBJ2-1; 8 bases are a match to TRBD2. The length of the CDR3 is 16 residues. The V segment lost 0 bases and the J segment 4 bases; nucleotides outside the gene matches: 5. Germline assignment: CDR1 MNHNY and CDR2 SVGAGI (reference sequence).

This clonotype has just a few counts. This sequence joins TRBV5-1 and TRBJ1-1; D possibly corresponds to TRBD1 (6 bases). V lost 8 bases to trimming and J lost 3 bases, with 14 bases between them. Germline values: CDR1 SGHRS, CDR2 YFSETQ. CDR3 size: 13 residues. CDR3 sequence reads: CARGLKGDTEAFF. CDR3 bases: TGCGCCAGGGGGTTGAAGGGGGACACTGAAGCTTTCTTT.

J is TRBJ2-5 and V is TRBV7-9; 11 nucleotides match TRBD2. The CDR3 spans 15 residues. Germline V gene lookup returns CDR1 SEHNR and CDR2 FQNEAQ (reference sequence). V shed 4 bases and J 1 base; nucleotides not matched to a gene: 2. The CDR3 is CASSSSGGTQETQYF. In DNA, the CDR3 is TGTGCCAGCAGCTCTAGCGGGGGGACCCAAGAGACCCAGTACTTC.

The rearrangement joins TRBV20-1 to TRBJ2-3; the match to TRBD2 covers 9 bases. The CDR3 sequence is 16 residues long. The germline CDR1 and CDR2 sequences are DFQATT and SNEGSKA (reference sequence). V gave up 3 bases and J gave up 5 bases; unmatched junction bases: 12. The CDR3 sequence: CSARAGTSFLGDTQYF. CDR3 nucleotides: TGCAGTGCTAGGGCCGGGACTAGCTTTCTTGGAGATACGCAGTATTTT.

This clonotype was seen a handful of times. This rearrangement joins TRBV6-6 to TRBJ2-7; D possibly corresponds to TRBD1 (5 bases). The CDR3 has 15 amino acids. The ends were cut back, 0 bases at V and 3 bases at J, with 12 bases in the middle. The germline gives CDR1 MNHNY, CDR2 SVGAGI (reference sequence). CDR3 in amino acids: CASSYSRQTHYEQYF. The DNA of the CDR3 is TGTGCCAGCAGTTACTCGAGACAGACTCACTACGAGCAGTACTTC.

There are many counts of this clonotype. The gene calls are TRBV7-2 and TRBJ2-5; weak D call: TRBD2 (6 bases). Trimming removed 2 bases from V and 4 bases from J, with 17 bases in between. Per the germline V gene, CDR1 is SGHTA and CDR2 is FQGNSA. This CDR3 is built from 16 residues. The CDR3 spells CASSLFRRGAGETQYF. The DNA of the CDR3 is TGTGCCAGCAGCTTATTTCGGCGGGGAGCAGGAGAGACCCAGTACTTC.

V is TRBV29-1 and J is TRBJ2-2; no firm D call. Germline V gives CDR1 SQVTM, CDR2 ANQGSEA. The CDR3 covers 10 residues. Trimming removed 8 bases at V and 7 bases at J, with 8 bases between. This chain's CDR3 is CSLPDGELFF. As DNA, the CDR3 is TGCAGCCTTCCCGACGGGGAGCTGTTTTTT.

This clonotype was seen many times. This CDR3 reads CASSWTSGTYEQYF. CDR3 bases: TGTGCCAGCTCATGGACTAGCGGGACCTACGAGCAGTACTTC. This chain connects TRBV18 to TRBJ2-7; 12 bases match TRBD2. V was pared by 5 bases and J by 2 bases, with 1 base of the junction left unmatched. The CDR3 sequence is 14 residues long. Germline-derived CDR1 and CDR2 are KGHSH and LQKENI. The full variable domain, with the rest looked up from reference TRBV18 and TRBJ2-7, is NAGVMQNPRHLVRRRGQEARLRCSPMKGHSHVYWYRQLPEEGLKFMVYLQKENIIDESGMPKERFSAEFPKEGPSILRIQQVVRGDSAAYFCASSWTSGTYEQYFGPGTRLTVT.

This clonotype was found many times. V and J are TRBV6-5 and TRBJ2-7; 10 bases align to TRBD1. CDR1 is MNHEY, CDR2 SVGAGI, per germline. The ends lost 5 bases at V and 5 bases at J; junction bases unmatched: 9. The CDR3 is 15 amino acids. The CDR3: CASSPAGTGVHEQYF. Written as DNA, the CDR3 is TGTGCCAGCAGTCCCGCAGGGACAGGGGTCCACGAGCAGTACTTC.

This chain links TRBV18 with TRBJ2-1, with 7 nucleotides matching TRBD1. Trimming took 4 bases from V and 5 from J; bases not matched to a gene: 11. The CDR3 sequence is 16 residues long. CDR1 and CDR2 from the germline V gene are KGHSH and LQKENI. DNA for the CDR3: TGTGCCAGCTCACAAAGCCGGGGACAGAGTAACAATGAGCAGTTCTTC. This encodes CASSQSRGQSNNEQFF. Together with reference TRBV18 and TRBJ2-1, the CDR3 gives the full variable domain: NAGVMQNPRHLVRRRGQEARLRCSPMKGHSHVYWYRQLPEEGLKFMVYLQKENIIDESGMPKERFSAEFPKEGPSILRIQQVVRGDSAAYFCASSQSRGQSNNEQFFGPGTRLTVL.

The chain has TRBV5-1 and TRBJ2-7; no clear D gene. Trimming took 4 bases from V and 5 from J, leaving 10 bases between them. The germline gives CDR1 SGHRS, CDR2 YFSETQ. The CDR3 spans 12 residues. In DNA form, the CDR3 reads TGCGCCAGCAGCCACCCGGCCAACGAGCAGTACTTC. It codes for CASSHPANEQYF.

This clonotype was picked up a small number of times. This chain joins TRBV7-2 and TRBJ1-1; a possible D gene is TRBD1 (5 bases). Trimming pared 2 bases from V and 0 bases from J, leaving 13 bases between. The CDR3 consists of 16 residues. Germline V gene data show CDR1 as SGHTA and CDR2 as FQGNSA. The CDR3 protein is CASSLSRQTLNTEAFF. CDR3 in DNA: TGTGCCAGCAGCTTATCCCGACAGACTCTGAACACTGAAGCTTTCTTT. Looking up the rest from reference TRBV7-2 and TRBJ1-1 gives the full variable domain: GAGVSQSPSNKVTEKGKDVELRCDPISGHTALYWYRQSLGQGLEFLIYFQGNSAPDKSGLPSDRFSAERTGGSVSTLTIQRTQQEDSAVYLCASSLSRQTLNTEAFFGQGTRLTVV.

This clonotype has a handful of counts. This sequence joins TRBV5-5 and TRBJ2-7, with 7 bases that match TRBD1. Germline V CDR1 and CDR2: SGHKS, YYEKEE (reference sequence). The J segment lost 5 bases and the V segment lost 2 bases, leaving 10 bases of the junction unmatched. The CDR3 runs 15 residues. The CDR3 region has the DNA TGTGCCAGCAGCTTACTTACAGGGGCTTTCGACGAGCAGTACTTC. Translation: CASSLLTGAFDEQYF.

This clonotype was found a few times. V is TRBV12-3 or TRBV12-4 and J is TRBJ2-3, with 8 positions matching TRBD2. V lost 6 bases, J lost 13 bases, and 18 bases stayed unmatched. This CDR3 spans 15 amino acids. The CDR3 is CASSPTGTSHTQEYF. DNA of the CDR3: TGTGCCAGCAGCCCTACCGGGACTAGTCACACCCAGGAGTATTTT.

Only a few counts were recorded for this clonotype. The rearrangement uses TRBV29-1 and TRBJ1-5, with 10 bases identical to TRBD1. CDR3 length: 19 residues. Germline lookup yields CDR1 SQVTM and CDR2 ANQGSEA. With V trimmed by 8 bases and J by 2 bases, 21 bases remained unmatched. The CDR3 DNA is TGCAGCTCGGCACTTTTTAGGGACAGGGGAGGAGGGGGCAATCAGCCCCAGCATTTT. It translates to CSSALFRDRGGGGNQPQHF. Full variable domain (remainder filled in from reference TRBV29-1 and TRBJ1-5): SAVISQKPSRDICQRGTSLTIQCQVDSQVTMMFWYRQQPGQSLTLIATANQGSEATYESGFVIDKFPISRPNLTFSTLTVSNMSPEDSSIYLCSSALFRDRGGGGNQPQHFGDGTRLSIL.

V usage is TRBV5-1 and J usage is TRBJ2-2, with 8 nucleotides matching TRBD1. Losses at the gene ends were 1 base for V and 2 bases for J; bases not matched to a gene: 4. Germline CDR1 SGHRS, CDR2 YFSETQ. CDR3 length: 16 amino acids. The CDR3 loop is CASSLRGQGNTGELFF. The DNA for the CDR3 is TGCGCCAGCAGCTTGCGTGGACAGGGAAACACCGGGGAGCTGTTTTTT.

The DNA of the CDR3 is TGCGCCAGCAGCCAAGGATGGGCCAGCAATGAAAAACTGTTTTTT. The encoded protein is CASSQGWASNEKLFF. The chain combines TRBV4-1 with TRBJ1-4; D not certain. V lost 1 base and J lost 5, with 11 bases in between. The germline gives CDR1 MGHRA, CDR2 YSYEKL. This CDR3 contains 15 residues.